This T cell receptor beta chain originates from a study of cytomegalovirus exposure and HLA in healthy donors. A note on this clone: Its antigen is currently unknown.

Germline lookup yields CDR1 SGHDN and CDR2 FVKESK. Trimming cost V 7 bases and J 6 bases, with 18 bases left between them. This CDR3 has 14 amino acids. Findings and caveats of the study: What was likely a sequencing artifact was a cluster of highly shared sequence variants.

The study ran its PCR with 60 Vbeta and 13 Jbeta primers. Method: immunoSEQ multiplex PCR; TCRdb's copy keeps in-frame clones and lacks some. The sample has 99,000 or so clones; 75% to 90% are singletons. The chain is built from TRBV14 and TRBJ2-5; D is perhaps TRBD1 (5 bases). The sequenced sample consisted of PBMCs. The receptor was derived from a man aged 25 to 45 in good health and CMV-seropositive. Here the CDR3 DNA reads TGTGCCAGCAAACTCGGAAGGACATCTCAGACCCAGTACTTC. Translation: CASKLGRTSQTQYF. Variable domain in full (rest from reference TRBV14 and TRBJ2-5): EAGVTQFPSHSVIEKGQTVTLRCDPISGHDNLYWYRRVMGKEIKFLLHFVKESKQDESGMPNNRFLAERTGGTYSTLKVQPAELEDSGVYFCASKLGRTSQTQYFGPGTRLLVL.